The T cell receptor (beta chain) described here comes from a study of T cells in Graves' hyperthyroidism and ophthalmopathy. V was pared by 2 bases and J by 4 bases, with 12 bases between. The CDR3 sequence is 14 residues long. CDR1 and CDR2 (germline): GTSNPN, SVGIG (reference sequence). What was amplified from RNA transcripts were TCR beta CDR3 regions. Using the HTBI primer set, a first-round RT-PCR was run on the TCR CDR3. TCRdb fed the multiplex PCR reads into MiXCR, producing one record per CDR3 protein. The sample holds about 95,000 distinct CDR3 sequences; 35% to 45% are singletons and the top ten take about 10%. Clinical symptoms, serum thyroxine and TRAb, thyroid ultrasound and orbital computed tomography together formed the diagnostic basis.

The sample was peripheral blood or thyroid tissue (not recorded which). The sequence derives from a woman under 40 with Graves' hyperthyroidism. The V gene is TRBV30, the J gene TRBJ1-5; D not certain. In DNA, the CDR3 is TGTGCCTGGAGTCGTAGGCAGGTAAATCAGCCCCAGCATTTT. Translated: CAWSRRQVNQPQHF.